Only one count was recorded for the clone carrying this TCR beta chain. Antigen specificity is unknown. Primers used in a second PCR of roughly 6 to 11 cycles were a sample-barcoded 5' primer and a J-beta primer mix. Each cDNA molecule received a tag from a template-switch adaptor that had 12 random nucleotides. Each CDR3 protein gets one entry after TCRdb re-called the 5' RACE reads with MiXCR. The sample includes over 600,000 distinct CDR3 sequences, more than 55% of them seen just once. This sample was taken from a study of blood T cells in healthy people across ages. At the level of the study: Template switching caught about one barcoded beta molecule for each two T cells. The study, taken as a whole, reports: Estimates based on one million T cells were treated as lower bounds. Diversity was higher, and naive CD4+ cells more numerous, in long-lived donors than in aged donors.

Trimming took 4 bases from V and 7 from J, leaving 14 bases between them. CDR3 length equals 13 residues. Germline CDR1 SQVTM, CDR2 ANQGSEA. The receptor's source is a man aged 35 to 55 in good health. Sequencing input: blood. The gene calls are TRBV29-1 and TRBJ1-5, with a tentative D call TRBD1 (5 bases). The CDR3 sequence is CSVASSPGQPQHF. CDR3 DNA sequence: TGCAGCGTTGCAAGCTCCCCAGGGCAGCCCCAGCATTTT.